This T cell receptor beta chain emerged from a study of OX40 agonist ivuxolimab in advanced cancers. About the research overall: The dose-escalation cohort was roughly 83% male, with a mean age of about 58 years, ranging about 20 to 85. Study-wide findings and caveats: Both CD4+ and CD8+ T cell populations in blood had undergone clonal expansion by week 6 at 0.1 to 3.0 mg/kg. CD8+ T cells (on average) carried more expanded clones than CD4+ T cells.

This CDR3 region has 13 residues. The germline V gene encodes CDR1 LNHDA and CDR2 SQIVND (reference sequence). The germline V and J ends were trimmed by 3 bases and 8 bases, with 11 bases remaining between them. TCRdb's copy holds only in-frame clones and misses some; the assay was immunoSEQ multiplex PCR. This sample carries more than 55,000 clones, just over 85% of them seen once, and the ten largest clones take 8% to 10%. The study sampled blood at baseline, cycle 4 day 1, and cycle 7 day 1. On this clone: Its target is not known.

This specimen consisted of CD4+ or CD8+ T cells sorted from blood, obtained in a trial of the OX40 agonist ivuxolimab. The clonotype comes from an adult with an advanced solid tumor such as melanoma, head and neck, liver or kidney cancer. V gene TRBV19 combines with J gene TRBJ2-1; TRBD1 might be the D (7 bases). The CDR3: CASSMLRGDEQFF. CDR3 DNA sequence: TGTGCCAGTAGTATGCTCAGGGGGGATGAGCAGTTCTTC.